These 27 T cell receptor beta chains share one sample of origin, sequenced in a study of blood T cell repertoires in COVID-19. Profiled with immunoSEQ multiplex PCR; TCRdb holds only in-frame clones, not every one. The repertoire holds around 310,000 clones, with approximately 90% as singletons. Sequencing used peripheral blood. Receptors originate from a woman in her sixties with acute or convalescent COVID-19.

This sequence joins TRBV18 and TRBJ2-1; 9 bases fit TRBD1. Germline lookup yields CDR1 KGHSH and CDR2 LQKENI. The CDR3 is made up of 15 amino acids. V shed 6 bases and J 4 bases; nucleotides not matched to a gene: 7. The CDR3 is CASSLGQGPYNEQFF. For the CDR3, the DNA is TGTGCCAGCTCTCTAGGACAGGGGCCATACAATGAGCAGTTCTTC.

Written as DNA, the CDR3 is TGTGCCACCAGCAGAGATGGAGGGGCGCGAAATCAGCCCCAGCATTTT. It yields the protein CATSRDGGARNQPQHF. V is TRBV15 and J is TRBJ1-5; tentative D call: TRBD1 (5 bases). Germline CDR1 LNHNV, CDR2 YYDKDF (reference sequence). The CDR3 runs 16 residues. The V end lost 0 bases, the J end lost 4 bases, and 13 bases lay between the germline ends. Drawing the rest from reference TRBV15 and TRBJ1-5, the complete variable domain is DAMVIQNPRYQVTQFGKPVTLSCSQTLNHNVMYWYQQKSSQAPKLLFHYYDKDFNNEADTPDNFQSRRPNTSFCFLDIRSPGLGDTAMYLCATSRDGGARNQPQHFGDGTRLSIL.

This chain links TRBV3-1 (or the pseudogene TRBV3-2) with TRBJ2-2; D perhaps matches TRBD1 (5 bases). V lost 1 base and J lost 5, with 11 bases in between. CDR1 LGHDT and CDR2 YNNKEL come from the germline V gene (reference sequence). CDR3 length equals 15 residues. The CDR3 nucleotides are TGTGCCAGCAGCCAAGGGTGGGGCGGAACCGGGGAGCTGTTTTTT. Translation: CASSQGWGGTGELFF.

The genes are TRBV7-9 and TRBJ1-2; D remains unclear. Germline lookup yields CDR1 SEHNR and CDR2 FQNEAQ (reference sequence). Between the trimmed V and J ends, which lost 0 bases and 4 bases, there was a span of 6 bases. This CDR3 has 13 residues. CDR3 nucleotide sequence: TGTGCCAGCAGCTTAGCCGGGATCTATGGCTACACCTTC. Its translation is CASSLAGIYGYTF.

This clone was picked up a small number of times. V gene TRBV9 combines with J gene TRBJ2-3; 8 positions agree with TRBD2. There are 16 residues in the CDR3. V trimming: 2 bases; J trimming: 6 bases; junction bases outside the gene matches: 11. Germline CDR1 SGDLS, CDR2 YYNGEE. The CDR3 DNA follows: TGTGCCAGCAGCGTTAGTCCTGGACTAGCCAGGGATACGCAGTATTTT. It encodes CASSVSPGLARDTQYF. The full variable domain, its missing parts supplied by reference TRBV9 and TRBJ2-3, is DSGVTQTPKHLITATGQRVTLRCSPRSGDLSVYWYQQSLDQGLQFLIQYYNGEERAKGNILERFSAQQFPDLHSELNLSSLELGDSALYFCASSVSPGLARDTQYFGPGTRLTVL.

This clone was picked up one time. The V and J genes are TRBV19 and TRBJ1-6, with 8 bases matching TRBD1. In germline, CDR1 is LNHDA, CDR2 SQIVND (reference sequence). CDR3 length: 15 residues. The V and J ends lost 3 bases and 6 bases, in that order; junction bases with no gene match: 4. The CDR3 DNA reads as TGTGCCAGTAGTATTCAGGGGGCGGTTAATTCACCCCTCCACTTT. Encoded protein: CASSIQGAVNSPLHF.

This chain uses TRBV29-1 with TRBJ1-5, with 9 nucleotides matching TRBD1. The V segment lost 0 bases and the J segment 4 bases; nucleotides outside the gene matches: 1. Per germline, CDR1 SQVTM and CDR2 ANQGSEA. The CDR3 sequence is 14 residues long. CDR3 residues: CSVEDGTGNQPQHF. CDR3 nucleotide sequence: TGCAGCGTTGAAGACGGGACAGGGAATCAGCCCCAGCATTTT.

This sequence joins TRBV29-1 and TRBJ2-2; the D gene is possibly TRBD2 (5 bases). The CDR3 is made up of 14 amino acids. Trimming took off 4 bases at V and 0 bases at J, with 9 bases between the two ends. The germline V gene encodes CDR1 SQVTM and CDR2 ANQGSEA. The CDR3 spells CSVVAGANTGELFF. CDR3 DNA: TGCAGCGTTGTTGCGGGCGCGAACACCGGGGAGCTGTTTTTT.

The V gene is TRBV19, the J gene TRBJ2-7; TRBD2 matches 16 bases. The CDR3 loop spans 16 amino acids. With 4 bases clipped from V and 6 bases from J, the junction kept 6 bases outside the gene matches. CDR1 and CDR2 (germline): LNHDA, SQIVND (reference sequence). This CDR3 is CASSKGLAGGPGEQYF. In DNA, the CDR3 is TGTGCCAGTAGTAAGGGACTAGCGGGAGGGCCCGGCGAGCAGTACTTC. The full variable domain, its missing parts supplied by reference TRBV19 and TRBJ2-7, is DGGITQSPKYLFRKEGQNVTLSCEQNLNHDAMYWYRQDPGQGLRLIYYSQIVNDFQKGDIAEGYSVSREKKESFPLTVTSAQKNPTAFYLCASSKGLAGGPGEQYFGPGTRLTVT.

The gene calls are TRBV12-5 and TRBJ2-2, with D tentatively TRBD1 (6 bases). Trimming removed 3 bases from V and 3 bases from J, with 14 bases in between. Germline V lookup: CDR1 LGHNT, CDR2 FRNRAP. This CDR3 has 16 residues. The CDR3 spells CASGFLKQGHTGELFF. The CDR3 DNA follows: TGTGCTAGTGGTTTCTTGAAACAGGGTCACACCGGGGAGCTGTTTTTT.

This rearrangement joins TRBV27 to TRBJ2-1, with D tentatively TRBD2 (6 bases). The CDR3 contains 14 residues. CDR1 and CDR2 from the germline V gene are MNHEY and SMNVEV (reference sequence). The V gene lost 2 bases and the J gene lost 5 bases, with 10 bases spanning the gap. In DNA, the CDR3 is TGTGCCAGCAGTTTAGAACTAGCCGACAATGAGCAGTTCTTC. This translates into CASSLELADNEQFF.

The CDR3 DNA follows: TGCAGCGTTGAAAGGGAGAGGGGCCCGACGGGAGGCGAGCAGTACTTC. Residues: CSVERERGPTGGEQYF. The genes are TRBV29-1 and TRBJ2-7; 7 nucleotides match TRBD2. Germline CDR1 and CDR2: SQVTM and ANQGSEA. V lost 2 bases, J lost 6 bases, and 16 bases stayed unmatched. The CDR3 is made up of 16 amino acids.

CDR3 region: CASSLAGTGGTEAFF. The CDR3 nucleotides read TGTGCCAGCAGCCTAGCCGGGACAGGGGGCACTGAAGCTTTCTTT. This sequence joins TRBV16 and TRBJ1-1; 11 nucleotides agree with TRBD1. Unmatched junction bases numbered 5, after V lost 4 bases and J lost 4 bases. The CDR3 consists of 15 residues. Germline V gene sequence: CDR1 KGHSY, CDR2 FQNENV.

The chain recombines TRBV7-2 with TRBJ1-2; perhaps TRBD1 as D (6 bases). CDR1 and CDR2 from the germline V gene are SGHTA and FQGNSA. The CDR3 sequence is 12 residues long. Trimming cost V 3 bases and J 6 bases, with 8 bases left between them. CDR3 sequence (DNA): TGTGCCAGCAGCTTTTCAGGGGATGGCTACACCTTC. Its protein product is CASSFSGDGYTF.

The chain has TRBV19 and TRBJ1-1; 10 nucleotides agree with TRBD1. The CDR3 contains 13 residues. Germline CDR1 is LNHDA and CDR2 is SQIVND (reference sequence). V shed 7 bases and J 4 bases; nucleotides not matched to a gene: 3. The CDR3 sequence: CASTGTGVTEAFF. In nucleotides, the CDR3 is TGTGCCAGTACCGGGACAGGGGTCACTGAAGCTTTCTTT.

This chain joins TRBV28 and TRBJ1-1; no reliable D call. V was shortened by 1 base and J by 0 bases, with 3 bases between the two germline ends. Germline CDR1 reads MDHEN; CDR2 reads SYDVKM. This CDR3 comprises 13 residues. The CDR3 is CASSLSVNTEAFF. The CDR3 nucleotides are TGTGCCAGCAGTTTATCGGTGAACACTGAAGCTTTCTTT.

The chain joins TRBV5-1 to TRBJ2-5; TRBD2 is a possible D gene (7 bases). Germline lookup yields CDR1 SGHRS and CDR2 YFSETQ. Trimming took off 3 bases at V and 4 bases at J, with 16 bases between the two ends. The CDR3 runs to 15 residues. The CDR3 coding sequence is TGCGCCAGCAGCTCGACCCTGGGAGGGGGAGAGACCCAGTACTTC. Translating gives CASSSTLGGGETQYF.

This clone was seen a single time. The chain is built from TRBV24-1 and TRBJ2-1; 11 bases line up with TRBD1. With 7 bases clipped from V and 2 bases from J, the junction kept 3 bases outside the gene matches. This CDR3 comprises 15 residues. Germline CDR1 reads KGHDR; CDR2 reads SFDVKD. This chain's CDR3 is CATSRDRGTYNEQFF. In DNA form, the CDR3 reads TGTGCCACCAGCCGGGACAGGGGGACCTACAATGAGCAGTTCTTC.

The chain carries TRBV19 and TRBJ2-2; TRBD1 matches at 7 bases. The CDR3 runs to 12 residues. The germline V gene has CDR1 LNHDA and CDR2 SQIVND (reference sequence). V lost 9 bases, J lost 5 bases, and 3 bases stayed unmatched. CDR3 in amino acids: CASKQGTGELFF. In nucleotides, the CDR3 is TGTGCCAGCAAACAGGGGACCGGGGAGCTGTTTTTT.

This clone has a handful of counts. CDR3 coding DNA: TGTGCCAGCGTAGGCGGGACAGGCGGCTATGGCTACACCTTC. This encodes CASVGGTGGYGYTF. V gene TRBV2 combines with J gene TRBJ1-2, with 8 nucleotides matching TRBD1. The trim removed 8 bases at V and 4 bases at J, leaving 9 bases unmatched. Germline-derived CDR1 and CDR2 are SNHLY and FYNNEI. CDR3 length equals 14 residues. The whole variable domain, filled in from reference TRBV2 and TRBJ1-2, reads EPEVTQTPSHQVTQMGQEVILRCVPISNHLYFYWYRQILGQKVEFLVSFYNNEISEKSEIFDDQFSVERPDGSNFTLKIRSTKLEDSAMYFCASVGGTGGYGYTFGSGTRLTVV.

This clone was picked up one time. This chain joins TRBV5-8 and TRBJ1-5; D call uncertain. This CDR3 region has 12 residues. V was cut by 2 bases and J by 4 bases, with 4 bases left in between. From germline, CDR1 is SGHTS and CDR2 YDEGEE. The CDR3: CASSFVNQPQHF. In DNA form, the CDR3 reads TGTGCCAGCAGCTTCGTGAATCAGCCCCAGCATTTT.

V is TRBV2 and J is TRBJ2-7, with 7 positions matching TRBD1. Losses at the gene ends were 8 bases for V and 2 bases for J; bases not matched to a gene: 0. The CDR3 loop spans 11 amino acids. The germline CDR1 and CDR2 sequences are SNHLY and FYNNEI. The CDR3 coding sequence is TGTGCCAGCCAGGGGGCCTACGAGCAGTACTTC. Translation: CASQGAYEQYF.

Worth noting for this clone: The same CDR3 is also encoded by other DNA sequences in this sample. The CDR3 is CASSGTGNSPLHF. CDR3 nucleotide sequence: TGTGCCAGTAGTGGAACAGGGAACTCACCCCTCCACTTT. J is TRBJ1-6 and V is TRBV19, with D tentatively TRBD1 (6 bases). CDR3 length equals 13 residues. Germline V gene data show CDR1 as LNHDA and CDR2 as SQIVND (reference sequence). Trimming pared 5 bases from V and 10 bases from J, leaving 12 bases between.

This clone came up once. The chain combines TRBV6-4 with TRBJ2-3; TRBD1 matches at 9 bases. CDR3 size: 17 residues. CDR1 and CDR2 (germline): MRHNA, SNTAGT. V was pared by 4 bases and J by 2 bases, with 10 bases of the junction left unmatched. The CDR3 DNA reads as TGTGCCAGCAGTGTCTCAAGGAGACAGGGGGTCACAGATACGCAGTATTTT. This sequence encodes CASSVSRRQGVTDTQYF.

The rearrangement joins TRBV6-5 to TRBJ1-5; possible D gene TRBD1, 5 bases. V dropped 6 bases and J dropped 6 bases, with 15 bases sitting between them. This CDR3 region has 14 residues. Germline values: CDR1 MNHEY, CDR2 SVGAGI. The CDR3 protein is CASRPGIDSQPQHF. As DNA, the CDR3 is TGTGCCAGCAGGCCAGGGATTGATAGTCAGCCCCAGCATTTT.

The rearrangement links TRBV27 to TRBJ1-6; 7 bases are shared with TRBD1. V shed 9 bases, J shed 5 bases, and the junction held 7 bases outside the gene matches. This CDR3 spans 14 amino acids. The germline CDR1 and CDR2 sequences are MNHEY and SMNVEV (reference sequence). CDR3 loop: CARYLGQNNSPLHF. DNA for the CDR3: TGTGCCAGATACTTGGGACAGAATAATTCACCCCTCCACTTT.

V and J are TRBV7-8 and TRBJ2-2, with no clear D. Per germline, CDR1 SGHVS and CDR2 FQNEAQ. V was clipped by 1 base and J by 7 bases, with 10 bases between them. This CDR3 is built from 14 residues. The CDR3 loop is CASSLVGAYGELFF. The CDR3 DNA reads TGTGCCAGCAGCTTAGTAGGAGCGTACGGGGAGCTGTTTTTT. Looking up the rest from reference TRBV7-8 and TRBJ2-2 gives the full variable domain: GAGVSQSPRYKVAKRGQDVALRCDPISGHVSLFWYQQALGQGPEFLTYFQNEAQLDKSGLPSDRFFAERPEGSVSTLKIQRTQQEDSAVYLCASSLVGAYGELFFGEGSRLTVL.